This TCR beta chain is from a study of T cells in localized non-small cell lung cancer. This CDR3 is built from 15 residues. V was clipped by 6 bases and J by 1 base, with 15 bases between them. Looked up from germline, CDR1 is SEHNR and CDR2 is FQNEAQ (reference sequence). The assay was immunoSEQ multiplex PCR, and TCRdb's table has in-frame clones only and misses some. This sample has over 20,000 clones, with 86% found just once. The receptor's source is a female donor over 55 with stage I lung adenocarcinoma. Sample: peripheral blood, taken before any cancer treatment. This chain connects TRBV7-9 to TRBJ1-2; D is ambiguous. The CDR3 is CASRSEVGGNYGYTF. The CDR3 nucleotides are TGTGCCAGCAGGTCGGAGGTAGGCGGTAACTATGGCTACACCTTC.